The rows below give T cell receptor beta chains drawn from one sample of a study of tumor-infiltrating lymphocytes in primary liver carcinoma. MiXCR was run by TCRdb on the multiplex PCR reads, yielding one entry per CDR3 protein. The sample shows 25,000 to 35,000 distinct CDR3 sequences, around 80% of them seen only once. Sequencing used liver tumor tissue from sampling region 5. The receptors originated from a middle-aged man with primary liver carcinoma and hepatitis B virus infection. Each CDR3 is given without its conserved first and last residue.

TRBV28	ASSRLPGYGLGLSSYEQY
TRBV29-1	SGAGGSGHQETQY
TRBV6-1	AGSAGGLSATNTQY
TRBV6-1	ASSEIAGGPTSYNEQF
TRBV11-3	ASSSGGQRSYNEQF
TRBV10-3	AIGKRDDTGELF
TRBV29-1	SVGEQGGTGELF
TRBV10-3	AISESWFAYDEQY
TRBV4-3	ASSQTLAVPTGELF
TRBV10-3	SISESAGQAWQPQH
TRBV12-3/TRBV12-4	ASSSLVTLWTGDHEQF
TRBV10-3	AISGQGNIIY
TRBV11-2	ASNRTPGVEKETQY
TRBV7-3	ANSRTGDSPLH
TRBV12-3/TRBV12-4	ASSPGTSDITDMQY
TRBV10-3	GIRPGQGVETQY
TRBV7-9	ARSFLGEQS
TRBV11-2	ACSRQLINPTNTQY
TRBV7-9	ASSPEGRLSQFGYT
TRBV28	ISSFQGAENIQY
TRBV2	ASIPTPGTSGGNEQF
TRBV29-1	SVASGWGMPYEQY
TRBV12-3/TRBV12-4	ASSLALGLAGGPDANEQF
TRBV11-1	ASSLIRFGALF
TRBV10-3	TISETRTSGGGSDTQY
TRBV14	GSSQGPFNEQF
TRBV10-3	AISEGQEQY
TRBV11-1	ASGMTDGTDSQY
TRBV4-1	ASRGGNPEAF
TRBV11-2	TSSLSWVAFFGNEQY
TRBV13	ASSLGGTDTQH
TRBV12-3/TRBV12-4	ASSFRGSYGYT
TRBV25-1	ASKGQMNAEAF
TRBV29-1	SVGYNEQI
TRBV28	DSSLLLGLAGETYEQY
TRBV11-2	VRSPQREGLGEQF
TRBV6-5	ASPTSGTAYEQY
TRBV5-1	ASSPTNTIGYT
TRBV10-3	ASRLQATDTQH
TRBV29-1	SFGQITDTQY
TRBV7-9	VSSLPYQGPKTNEQF
TRBV5-6	ASSPGFANTGELF
TRBV11-2	TSGLELLAGMNEQF